Detailed here is one T cell receptor (beta chain). The sample originates from a study of blood T cell repertoires in COVID-19. Study-wide background: The study drew acute and convalescent COVID-19 samples from the United States, Italy and Spain. In each case, the material was cDNA or gDNA derived from T cells, B-cell-depleted T cells, or PBMCs.

Per the original methods: Reference gene primer amplification gave estimated nucleated cell counts. The assay was immunoSEQ multiplex PCR, and TCRdb's table has in-frame clones only and misses some. From that table come the V and J calls and clone size; the DNA was used to work out D and trimming. The profile shows some 40,000 clones, roughly 69% of them singletons. The germline V gene encodes CDR1 SGHTA and CDR2 FQGNSA. CDR3 size: 14 residues. V lost 7 bases and J lost 1, with 13 bases in between. The TCR sequence derives from a man older than 75 with acute or convalescent COVID-19. This sequence joins TRBV7-2 and TRBJ1-2; D ambiguous. Input material: peripheral blood. As DNA, the CDR3 is TGTGCCAGCATCCGTGCGGATAGTAACTATGGCTACACCTTC. Its translation: CASIRADSNYGYTF.